This TCR beta chain was obtained from a study of Graves' ophthalmopathy and Graves' hyperthyroidism (dated by TCRdb to 2016 to 2019). Background on the whole study: Peripheral blood was collected before any treatment was given, at the time of initial diagnosis. In roughly six hyperthyroidism patients, the T-cell repertoires found in thyroid tissue were compared with those found in blood. After sampling, hyperthyroidism patients received methimazole starting at 30 mg daily, and ophthalmopathy patients received high-dose intravenous methylprednisolone. For training and testing, the 100 or so patients in the discovery cohort were randomly divided in a 7:3 ratio. For independent validation, a separate cohort was made up of approximately 19 hyperthyroidism patients plus 17 patients who later progressed from hyperthyroidism to ophthalmopathy. To explore V-J signatures that separate ophthalmopathy from hyperthyroidism, a discovery set of about 100 patients was enrolled, consisting of 40 to 45 with ophthalmopathy and about 60 with stable hyperthyroidism. The study used signatures of the TCR beta repertoire to tell Graves' ophthalmopathy apart from Graves' hyperthyroidism and to predict which patients would progress to ophthalmopathy. In total, approximately 130 blood samples were TCR-sequenced: approximately 42 ophthalmopathy, 80 or so hyperthyroidism and roughly 17 hyperthyroidism-to-ophthalmopathy patients. What the study reported, not specific to this receptor: The 13-signature model separated ophthalmopathy from stable hyperthyroidism with about 86% sensitivity and roughly 84% specificity in cross-validation, and 80%/75% in the test set. No statistical method was used to predetermine the sample size, and group allocation was not hidden from the investigators. In validation, the model predicted ophthalmopathy progression with more than 55% sensitivity and around 72% specificity; roughly 11 predicted patients were CT-confirmed with GO in a median of about 6.1 months. Among expanded thyroid clonotypes with frequency above 0.001, most also showed up in blood, which suggests that blood repertoires may reflect the thyroid immune response.

Patients with ophthalmopathy had moderately to severely active disease, with a Clinical Activity Score of 3 or more, a NOSPECS grade of 4 or more, and a disease duration of less than 3 months. Patients with other autoimmune diseases, uncontrolled infections, pregnancy or lactation were excluded. Diagnosis was based on clinical symptoms, serum thyroxine, TRAb, thyroid ultrasound and orbital computed tomography. PBMCs were isolated from 7.5 to 10 ml of fresh peripheral blood by Ficoll-Paque density gradient centrifugation. Trizol reagent was used to extract the total RNA, and its quality was then checked on an Agilent 2100 Bioanalyzer. V is trimmed back by 4 bases and J by 5 bases, and the junction contains 6 bases that no gene match accounts for. The cysteine opens and the phenylalanine closes a CDR3 of 15 amino acids. The CDR3 DNA has 45 bases and is translated from base 1. The germline V gene provides CDR1 SGHDT and CDR2 YYEEEE.

For repertoire sequencing, TCR beta CDR3 regions were amplified from RNA transcripts. A first-round RT-PCR used HTBI primers with the Qiagen OneStep RT-PCR kit, followed by a second-round multiplex PCR, size selection and purification. Sequencing of the libraries was carried out on an Illumina HiSeq2000 in paired-end mode with 100 bp reads. The published analysis was carried out like this. SOAPnuke was used to process the reads, throwing out any read that had adapters, had uncalled bases, had a mean Phred below 15, or lacked an exact constant-primer or identifier match. COPE v1.2.5 was used to merge high-quality paired reads. Clonotypes were defined as unique nucleotide sequences and were aligned to IMGT TRB V, D and J references using MiTCR v1.1. Only V-J combinations with frequency above 0.0001 were analysed, covering about 99% of repertoires. For each V-J combination, a TCR clonal expansion and chaos score was defined as the ratio of F50 clonal expansion to chaos observed in the TCRdist matrix. Welch's t-statistics and random forest were used to reduce features to about a dozen V-J combinations, which were fed into a naive Bayes classifier. The Morisita-Horn index was used to measure how similar the thyroid and blood repertoires were. TCRdb itself trimmed the public reads at Q25 with fastp, ran MiXCR and retained productive beta chains. Every entry covers one CDR3 protein and lists the most common genes and DNA from its rows. These V and J calls derive from TCRdb rather than the authors' analysis. Recorded for this sample are about 370,000 distinct CDR3 sequences; 15% to 20% of them occurred a single time. The top ten clones comprise 1.5% to 2% of the sample.

This clonotype was seen at least ten times. The clone's antigen remains unknown. Per-nucleotide qualities are absent, and no much larger clonotype sits a single base away. Here the chain combines TRBV5-6 and TRBJ2-5, and 12 junctional nucleotides match TRBD2. Sample: peripheral blood. This TCR came from a woman under 30 with Graves' ophthalmopathy. Donor details come from another sample of the same person, matched by shared clones. The DNA sequence reads TGTGCCAGCAGCGTGACTAGCGGGGGTCGGGAGACCCAGTACTTC. This yields the protein CASSVTSGGRETQYF.